The entry below describes one TCR beta chain. The antigen is undetermined. The entry originates in a study of Ad26.COV2.S vaccination and SARS-CoV-2 variants. Study-wide context: Donor participated within the Ad26.COV2.S arm of the COV1001 trial. Ad26.COV2.S, an intramuscular injection, was given once or twice 56 days apart. Study results and limitations: Reports say spike-specific CD8+ and CD4+ T cell responses covered substantial breadth after vaccination. An underestimation of total T cell responses may have resulted from the TCR breadth and depth analyses.

Measured with immunoSEQ multiplex PCR; TCRdb has only the in-frame clones, and not every one. The table includes a few hundred thousand clones, under 90% detected once. Treatment here: roughly 20 received Ad26.COV2.S at low or high dose, single or two shots; several received placebo; per-sample allocation not given. On day 63 after the first injection, vaccine and placebo recipients gave samples. The material sequenced was peripheral blood, taken in a trial of Ad26.COV2.S vaccine versus placebo. The clonotype was recovered from a person between 18 and 60 years old who received the Ad26.COV2.S COVID-19 vaccine or a placebo.

CDR3 sequence (DNA): TGCAGCGGCGCGGGGGGCTATAATTCACCCCTCCACTTT. Protein sequence: CSGAGGYNSPLHF. The chain employs TRBV29-1 and TRBJ1-6; tentatively, D is TRBD1 (5 bases). The CDR3 has 13 residues. CDR1 and CDR2 from the germline V gene are SQVTM and ANQGSEA. Trimming took 7 bases from V and 3 from J, leaving 10 bases between them.